These 2 T cell receptor beta chains were all obtained from the same sample, sequenced in a study of early T cells in non-severe SARS-CoV-2 infection. Each CDR3 protein is one row after TCRdb ran MiXCR on the 5' RACE reads. The profile covers roughly 20,000 distinct CDR3 sequences, with 5.9% appearing a single time and roughly 5.9% taken by the ten largest. Material: whole blood. These receptors were obtained from an adult who was a healthcare worker with PCR-confirmed SARS-CoV-2 infection or an uninfected control (not recorded which).

This clonotype has a count of ten or more. The rearrangement joins TRBV10-3 to TRBJ2-7; 9 positions agree with TRBD2. Per the germline V gene, CDR1 is ENHRY and CDR2 is SYGVKD. This CDR3 comprises 14 residues. The V segment lost 2 bases and the J segment 5 bases; nucleotides outside the gene matches: 4. Written as DNA, the CDR3 is TGTGCCATCAGTGAGGCGGGAGGGAGCGACGAGCAGTACTTC. Its translation is CAISEAGGSDEQYF.

This clonotype was recorded at least ten times. The J gene is TRBJ1-2, the V gene TRBV6-1; 10 bases match TRBD1. The CDR3 has 16 amino acids. The V gene's germline CDR1 is MNHNS and CDR2 SASEGT. Losses at the gene ends were 8 bases for V and 4 bases for J; bases not matched to a gene: 13. The CDR3 DNA reads TGTGCCAGCTTTCTCCGGGACAGGGGTTTCATCTATGGCTACACCTTC. Encoded protein: CASFLRDRGFIYGYTF.